The 14 T cell receptor beta chains in this list originate from one sample, sequenced in a study of shared clonotypes between healthy human individuals. Assay used: immunoSEQ multiplex PCR; TCRdb lists only in-frame clones, some missing. The sample contains about 2 million clones, about 95% of which appear only once. The naive CD8 fraction comprised CD45RO-negative cells positively selected for CCR7 and excluded terminally differentiated effector memory CD45RA+ cells. Sequencing was carried out using naive CD8+ T cells sorted from blood. The receptors were gathered from a man aged 18 to 29 in good health.

The CDR3 loop is CASSESVRGTEAFF. The CDR3, as DNA: TGCGCCAGCAGTGAGTCGGTTCGGGGCACTGAAGCTTTCTTT. This chain connects TRBV10-1 to TRBJ1-1; D unclear. This CDR3 is 14 amino acids long. Germline lookup yields CDR1 WNHNN and CDR2 SYGVQD (reference sequence). V was pared by 0 bases and J by 4 bases, with 9 bases between.

The chain uses TRBV23-1 and TRBJ1-6; perhaps TRBD1 as D (6 bases). TRBV23-1 is designated an ORF whose function remains uncertain. The CDR3 spans 15 residues. Trimming shortened V by 3 bases and J by 5 bases, and 11 bases separated the two germline ends. The CDR3 bases are TGCGCCAGCAGTCAGCACAGGGTTGATAATTCACCCCTCCACTTT. It translates to CASSQHRVDNSPLHF.

The chain has TRBV30 and TRBJ2-7, with TRBD1 matching 8 bases. Germline-derived CDR1 and CDR2 are GTSNPN and SVGIG (reference sequence). Trimming at V came to 4 bases and at J to 5 bases, leaving 13 bases not matched to a gene. CDR3 length: 15 residues. The CDR3 here is CAWTARTGIRNEQYF. CDR3 DNA: TGTGCCTGGACCGCCAGGACAGGGATAAGGAACGAGCAGTACTTC.

This chain connects TRBV30 to TRBJ2-1, with TRBD2 as a possible D gene (5 bases). Between the trimmed V and J ends, which lost 0 bases and 5 bases, there was a span of 14 bases. Germline lookup yields CDR1 GTSNPN and CDR2 SVGIG (reference sequence). The CDR3 is 15 amino acids. The CDR3 sequence: CAWSVGGSTNNEQFF. The DNA for the CDR3 is TGTGCCTGGAGTGTAGGCGGGTCGACGAACAATGAGCAGTTCTTC.

This chain uses TRBV2 with TRBJ1-4, with D unclear. The CDR3 has 15 residues. V was trimmed by 6 bases and J by 5 bases, leaving 16 bases between them. CDR1 and CDR2 from the germline V gene are SNHLY and FYNNEI. This chain's CDR3 is CASRLLTDLNEKLFF. CDR3 coding DNA: TGTGCCAGCAGACTCCTGACCGACCTCAATGAAAAACTGTTTTTT.

The rearrangement uses TRBV13 and TRBJ2-7; D possibly corresponds to TRBD2 (5 bases). The CDR3 sequence is 16 residues long. V was clipped by 5 bases and J by 2 bases, with 19 bases between them. The germline V gene encodes CDR1 PRHDT and CDR2 FYEKMQ (reference sequence). DNA of the CDR3: TGTGCCAGCAGCGACCAGCGAGGGTCGGACCCCTACGAGCAGTACTTC. It translates to CASSDQRGSDPYEQYF.

The V gene is TRBV4-1, the J gene TRBJ2-7; a weak D match, TRBD1 (6 bases). With 6 bases removed from V and 4 bases from J, the gap between germline ends came to 16 bases. The CDR3 length is 14 residues. Germline assignment: CDR1 MGHRA and CDR2 YSYEKL. The DNA of the CDR3 is TGCGCCAGCAGTCCCCTCCTACAGGGTTACGAGCAGTACTTC. It translates to CASSPLLQGYEQYF.

The V and J genes are TRBV11-3 and TRBJ2-1; 7 bases are shared with TRBD2. There are 16 residues in the CDR3. Trimming cost V 8 bases and J 6 bases; bases outside gene matches: 16. Germline values: CDR1 SGHNT, CDR2 YENEEA. CDR3 bases: TGTGCCAGCGATCGTAAGGCGGGGGAGCCAGCCAATGAGCAGTTCTTC. It yields the protein CASDRKAGEPANEQFF.

The chain links TRBV4-1 to TRBJ1-1; D remains ambiguous. CDR1 is MGHRA, CDR2 YSYEKL, per germline. V was trimmed by 3 bases and J by 1 base, leaving 6 bases between them. The CDR3 spans 13 residues. Here the CDR3 reads CASSHQENTEAFF. For the CDR3, the DNA is TGCGCCAGCAGCCATCAGGAGAACACTGAAGCTTTCTTT.

The chain recombines TRBV28 with TRBJ1-5, with D perhaps TRBD1 (6 bases). V dropped 5 bases and J dropped 6 bases, with 17 bases sitting between them. CDR3 length: 15 amino acids. The germline gives CDR1 MDHEN, CDR2 SYDVKM. CDR3 sequence (DNA): TGTGCCAGCAGTCCCAGGGGAGTATTCAGTCAGCCCCAGCATTTT. This sequence encodes CASSPRGVFSQPQHF.

J is TRBJ2-2 and V is TRBV27; D might be TRBD1 or TRBD2, each matching 6 bases. Trimming cost V 4 bases and J 2 bases, with 14 bases left between them. Germline V gene data show CDR1 as MNHEY and CDR2 as SMNVEV (reference sequence). The CDR3 runs to 16 residues. DNA for the CDR3: TGTGCCAGCAGTTGGGGCCCCGGGGGCAACACCGGGGAGCTGTTTTTT. This encodes CASSWGPGGNTGELFF.

The chain couples TRBV7-6 to TRBJ2-7, with a possible D match to TRBD2 (6 bases). The V end was cut by 5 bases, the J end by 2 bases, with 13 bases between. The germline CDR1 and CDR2 sequences are SGHVS and FNYEAQ. This CDR3 contains 14 residues. Here the CDR3 DNA reads TGTGCCAGCAGCGCCGGGACTGGAACCTACGAGCAGTACTTC. Its translation is CASSAGTGTYEQYF.

Notes on this clone: An end of the junction differs from the germline gene, which may be a read error. V and J are TRBV7-6 and TRBJ2-7, with 7 positions matching TRBD1. The germline CDR1 and CDR2 sequences are SGHVS and FNYEAQ. The CDR3 has 16 amino acids. The CDR3 here is CASSRDSPYLSHEQYF. The CDR3 nucleotides are TGTGCCAGCAGCCGGGACAGCCCTTACCTCTCCCACGAGCAGTACTTC.

The J gene is TRBJ2-3, the V gene TRBV30, with 9 bases matching TRBD2. This CDR3 region has 16 residues. Looked up from germline, CDR1 is GTSNPN and CDR2 is SVGIG (reference sequence). Trimming took 1 base from V and 4 from J; bases not matched to a gene: 9. This CDR3 is CAWSGPAGGSADTQYF. The CDR3 nucleotides are TGTGCCTGGAGTGGCCCAGCGGGGGGTTCCGCAGATACGCAGTATTTT.